Each of the 18 T cell receptor beta chains below was sequenced from the same sample in a study of blood T cell repertoires in COVID-19. Assay: immunoSEQ multiplex PCR; the TCRdb copy retains only in-frame clones and omits some. The sample carries 80,000 or so clones, approximately 80% recorded once. The sample consisted of peripheral blood. These receptors were taken from a man of 80 years or more with acute or convalescent COVID-19.

The rearrangement links TRBV7-9 to TRBJ2-1; possible D gene TRBD1, 5 bases. This CDR3 region has 15 residues. In germline, CDR1 is SEHNR, CDR2 FQNEAQ (reference sequence). V lost 5 bases, J lost 3 bases, and 14 bases lay in between. CDR3 sequence: CASSRTAGNYNEQFF. For the CDR3, the DNA is TGTGCCAGCAGCCGAACGGCAGGGAACTACAATGAGCAGTTCTTC.

This chain connects TRBV28 to TRBJ1-4, with D possibly matching TRBD1 (5 bases). Trimming took off 2 bases at V and 5 bases at J, with 9 bases between the two ends. This CDR3 spans 14 amino acids. The germline CDR1 and CDR2 sequences are MDHEN and SYDVKM. The CDR3 here is CASSLVQGNEKLFF. In DNA form, the CDR3 reads TGTGCCAGCAGTTTAGTCCAGGGAAATGAAAAACTGTTTTTT.

The genes are TRBV18 and TRBJ2-1; 8 nucleotides align to TRBD2. The CDR3 contains 14 residues. Germline loops: CDR1 KGHSH, CDR2 LQKENI. The ends lost 7 bases at V and 9 bases at J; junction bases unmatched: 11. The CDR3, as DNA: TGTGCCAGCTTACTGGGACTAGGATTCACTGAGCAGTTCTTC. It encodes CASLLGLGFTEQFF. The complete variable domain, with remaining parts taken from reference TRBV18 and TRBJ2-1, reads NAGVMQNPRHLVRRRGQEARLRCSPMKGHSHVYWYRQLPEEGLKFMVYLQKENIIDESGMPKERFSAEFPKEGPSILRIQQVVRGDSAAYFCASLLGLGFTEQFFGPGTRLTVL.

V and J are TRBV6-1 and TRBJ2-5, with TRBD1 as a possible D gene (6 bases). V was pared by 1 base and J by 8 bases, with 17 bases between. The V gene's germline CDR1 is MNHNS and CDR2 SASEGT. CDR3 length: 15 residues. CDR3 coding DNA: TGTGCCAGCAGTGAAGACAGGGACCCCCGGTTAACCCAGTACTTC. This translates into CASSEDRDPRLTQYF.

Only a few counts were recorded for this clone. This chain connects TRBV7-9 to TRBJ1-2; 12 bases are a match to TRBD1. Looked up from germline, CDR1 is SEHNR and CDR2 is FQNEAQ (reference sequence). The CDR3 is made up of 16 amino acids. V was pared by 5 bases and J by 5 bases, with 9 bases of the junction left unmatched. The CDR3 sequence: CASSPRGTGGRYGYTF. CDR3 DNA: TGTGCCAGCAGCCCAAGGGGGACAGGGGGCAGGTATGGCTACACCTTC.

This clone was detected once. The V and J genes are TRBV18 and TRBJ2-1; TRBD2 might be the D (5 bases). V dropped 8 bases and J dropped 5 bases, with 19 bases sitting between them. The CDR3 is 15 residues long. Germline loops: CDR1 KGHSH, CDR2 LQKENI. This CDR3 is CASRLALPNDNEQFF. The CDR3 DNA reads TGTGCCAGCCGCTTAGCGCTACCGAACGACAATGAGCAGTTCTTC.

The count of this clone is one. The gene calls are TRBV19 and TRBJ1-5, with 8 bases aligning to TRBD1. CDR3 length: 14 amino acids. With 7 bases clipped from V and 4 bases from J, the junction kept 6 bases outside the gene matches. CDR1 and CDR2 (germline): LNHDA, SQIVND (reference sequence). CDR3 nucleotide sequence: TGTGCCAGTAAATCCGGGACAGGAAATCAGCCCCAGCATTTT. Protein product: CASKSGTGNQPQHF.

To note about this clone: Other DNA sequences from this sample encode an identical CDR3 as well. The V and J genes are TRBV9 and TRBJ2-7; 10 bases agree with TRBD1. The CDR3 loop spans 14 amino acids. Trimming removed 2 bases from V and 4 bases from J; junction bases left unmatched: 3. CDR1 SGDLS and CDR2 YYNGEE come from the germline V gene. CDR3 nucleotide sequence: TGTGCCAGCAGCGTGACAGGGGGCTTTTACGAGCAGTACTTC. This codes for CASSVTGGFYEQYF.

This chain connects TRBV2 to TRBJ2-5, with D perhaps TRBD1 (6 bases). The CDR3 length is 12 residues. Trimming removed 3 bases from V and 7 bases from J, with 9 bases in between. CDR1 and CDR2 (germline): SNHLY, FYNNEI. CDR3 nucleotides: TGTGCCAGCAGTGACAGGGGAAGGACCCAGTACTTC. As protein: CASSDRGRTQYF. The full variable domain, in which reference TRBV2 and TRBJ2-5 provide the parts outside the CDR3, is EPEVTQTPSHQVTQMGQEVILRCVPISNHLYFYWYRQILGQKVEFLVSFYNNEISEKSEIFDDQFSVERPDGSNFTLKIRSTKLEDSAMYFCASSDRGRTQYFGPGTRLLVL.

The CDR3 DNA follows: TGCGCCAGCAGTGAGAGGAGCGGGAAGGCCCTTTACAATGAGCAGTTCTTC. Its translation is CASSERSGKALYNEQFF. The chain combines TRBV10-1 with TRBJ2-1; 7 bases align to TRBD2. Germline V CDR1 and CDR2: WNHNN, SYGVQD (reference sequence). CDR3 length equals 17 residues. V trimming: 2 bases; J trimming: 4 bases; junction bases outside the gene matches: 11.

CDR3 nucleotides: TGTGCCAGTAGTCCCCACGCCTTAGGACTGTTCACCGGGGAGCTGTTTTTT. Its protein product is CASSPHALGLFTGELFF. This chain uses TRBV19 with TRBJ2-2; TRBD2 is a possible D gene (5 bases). The CDR3 covers 17 residues. Germline CDR1 is LNHDA and CDR2 is SQIVND (reference sequence). V gave up 5 bases and J gave up 4 bases, with 20 bases separating them.

The rearrangement joins TRBV27 to TRBJ1-3; no clear D gene. Deletions cut 3 bases from V and 0 bases from J, with 12 bases between. Germline-derived CDR1 and CDR2 are MNHEY and SMNVEV (reference sequence). This CDR3 is 16 amino acids long. CDR3 protein: CASSLRQPSSGNTIYF. The DNA for the CDR3 is TGTGCCAGCAGTTTGAGGCAGCCTTCCTCTGGAAACACCATATATTTT.

This clone was recorded a few times. The chain couples TRBV19 to TRBJ2-6; no reliable D call. Trimming cost V 6 bases and J 0 bases, with 3 bases left between them. Germline V CDR1 and CDR2: LNHDA, SQIVND (reference sequence). The CDR3 contains 13 residues. The CDR3 here is CASSHSGANVLTF. The DNA of the CDR3 is TGTGCCAGTAGCCACTCTGGGGCCAACGTCCTGACTTTC.

The rearrangement uses TRBV28 and TRBJ2-7; 14 bases map to TRBD2. This CDR3 spans 17 amino acids. After removal of 1 base from V and 4 bases from J, the junction contained 6 bases not matched to a gene. CDR1 is MDHEN and CDR2 is SYDVKM in the germline V gene. Here the CDR3 DNA reads TGTGCCAGCAGTTTATCCCCCGGGACTAGCGGGAGATACGAGCAGTACTTC. Protein product: CASSLSPGTSGRYEQYF.

The chain combines TRBV3-1 (or the pseudogene TRBV3-2) with TRBJ2-7, with a tentative D call TRBD1 (6 bases). CDR3 length equals 13 residues. The V and J ends lost 2 bases and 6 bases respectively, with 11 bases between them. CDR1 is LGHDT, CDR2 YNNKEL, per germline (reference sequence). CDR3 DNA: TGTGCCAGCAGCCAACCCACAGGGCGCGAGCAGTACTTC. Amino acid sequence: CASSQPTGREQYF.

The V gene is TRBV28, the J gene TRBJ2-1; 9 bases match TRBD1. The junction had 9 bases not matched to a gene; V was cut back by 8 bases and J by 4 bases. CDR1 is MDHEN and CDR2 is SYDVKM in the germline V gene. This CDR3 is 15 amino acids long. The DNA for the CDR3 is TGTGCCAGCTCCATCCGGGACAGGGCATACAATGAGCAGTTCTTC. This translates into CASSIRDRAYNEQFF.

V and J are TRBV18 and TRBJ1-5, with TRBD1 identical over 9 bases. The junction had 9 bases not matched to a gene; V was cut back by 3 bases and J by 6 bases. Germline V lookup: CDR1 KGHSH, CDR2 LQKENI. This CDR3 region has 16 residues. CDR3 residues: CASSPSQGARGQPQHF. CDR3 DNA: TGTGCCAGCTCACCTTCACAGGGGGCGCGAGGTCAGCCCCAGCATTTT. Full variable domain (rest looked up from reference TRBV18 and TRBJ1-5): NAGVMQNPRHLVRRRGQEARLRCSPMKGHSHVYWYRQLPEEGLKFMVYLQKENIIDESGMPKERFSAEFPKEGPSILRIQQVVRGDSAAYFCASSPSQGARGQPQHFGDGTRLSIL.

The chain links TRBV6-6 to TRBJ2-7, with TRBD1 identical over 9 bases. V lost 5 bases and J lost 3; bases outside the gene matches: 11. Per the germline V gene, CDR1 is MNHNY and CDR2 is SVGAGI (reference sequence). The CDR3 consists of 16 residues. Here the CDR3 reads CASSLISGQGHYEQYF. The CDR3 bases are TGTGCCAGCAGTCTAATTTCGGGACAGGGACACTACGAGCAGTACTTC.